Below are 24 T cell receptor beta chains sequenced from a single sample in a study of cytomegalovirus exposure and HLA in healthy donors. A multiplex PCR was run with 60 Vbeta primers and 13 Jbeta primers. The method was immunoSEQ multiplex PCR; TCRdb's version includes in-frame clones alone and lacks a portion of them. The sample has fewer than 150,000 clones; roughly 80% are singletons. Sample: PBMCs. The origin of the receptors is a man aged 25-40 years in good health and CMV-seronegative.

The chain employs TRBV21-1 and TRBJ2-3; the table assigns TRBD2, which was not confirmed against the DNA. TRBV21-1 represents a pseudogene. There are 15 residues in the CDR3. The CDR3 loop reads CASSEGLNYTDTQYF. DNA for the CDR3: TGTGCCAGCAGCGAAGGACTGAATTACACAGATACGCAGTATTTT.

The rearrangement joins TRBV28 to TRBJ1-1; 7 nucleotides align to TRBD1. Trimming cost V 5 bases and J 4 bases; bases outside gene matches: 7. CDR1 and CDR2 from the germline V gene are MDHEN and SYDVKM. The CDR3 sequence is 14 residues long. CDR3 loop: CASSQRQGSTEAFF. CDR3 DNA: TGTGCCAGCAGTCAAAGACAGGGCTCCACTGAAGCTTTCTTT.

The V and J genes are TRBV19 and TRBJ2-7; 7 nucleotides agree with TRBD2. Germline V lookup: CDR1 LNHDA, CDR2 SQIVND (reference sequence). This CDR3 has 15 amino acids. J was trimmed by 0 bases and V by 7 bases; bases with no gene match: 9. The CDR3 DNA is TGTGCCAGTACGGCTGGTAGCGGGTTCTCCTACGAGCAGTACTTC. Its protein is CASTAGSGFSYEQYF.

The chain is built from TRBV6-5 and TRBJ1-5; the match to TRBD1 covers 7 bases. Germline lookup yields CDR1 MNHEY and CDR2 SVGAGI. V gave up 5 bases and J gave up 0 bases; unmatched junction bases: 4. CDR3 length: 15 residues. This chain's CDR3 is CASSRTGYSNQPQHF. In nucleotides, the CDR3 is TGTGCCAGCAGTCGGACAGGCTATAGCAATCAGCCCCAGCATTTT.

The chain is built from TRBV29-1 and TRBJ2-3; D is possibly TRBD1 (6 bases). This CDR3 region has 15 residues. The V and J ends lost 5 bases and 2 bases respectively, with 17 bases between them. Germline loops: CDR1 SQVTM, CDR2 ANQGSEA. The CDR3 coding sequence is TGCAGCGTTAGGACCCAGGACAGAAACACAGATACGCAGTATTTT. This encodes CSVRTQDRNTDTQYF.

The J gene is TRBJ1-4, the V gene TRBV29-1, with 9 nucleotides matching TRBD1. With V trimmed by 7 bases and J by 8 bases, 5 bases remained unmatched. CDR1 and CDR2 from the germline V gene are SQVTM and ANQGSEA. The CDR3 covers 12 residues. The CDR3 loop reads CSAGTGNEKLFF. CDR3 coding DNA: TGCAGCGCCGGGACAGGGAACGAAAAACTGTTTTTT.

In its sample, this clone was seen a few times. The chain has TRBV25-1 and TRBJ2-1; 8 positions agree with TRBD2. Germline lookup yields CDR1 MGHDK and CDR2 SYGVNS. The CDR3 consists of 14 residues. Unmatched junction bases numbered 8, after V lost 6 bases and J lost 7 bases. The CDR3 region has the DNA TGTGCCAGCAGCAGCGGGAGAATGGAGAATGAGCAGTTCTTC. This sequence encodes CASSSGRMENEQFF.

This clone has only a few counts. V gene TRBV5-5 combines with J gene TRBJ1-3; 8 bases are a match to TRBD1. Trimming cost V 6 bases and J 4 bases; bases outside gene matches: 9. Germline-derived CDR1 and CDR2 are SGHKS and YYEKEE (reference sequence). This CDR3 has 15 amino acids. DNA for the CDR3: TGTGCCAGCACCGAGGGGGGGACAGGCGGAAACACCATATATTTT. It is translated as CASTEGGTGGNTIYF.

The gene calls are TRBV6-5 and TRBJ2-7; D may be TRBD1 (7 bases). The CDR3 totals 13 residues. V was trimmed by 6 bases and J by 2 bases, leaving 11 bases between them. CDR1 MNHEY and CDR2 SVGAGI come from the germline V gene. The CDR3 DNA follows: TGTGCCAGCAGGCGGGACAGTCCCTACGAGCAGTACTTC. It encodes CASRRDSPYEQYF.

The chain uses TRBV7-8 and TRBJ2-1, with TRBD1 matching over 7 bases. V was clipped by 5 bases and J by 2 bases; unmatched bases: 6. This CDR3 is built from 15 residues. The germline V gene encodes CDR1 SGHVS and CDR2 FQNEAQ. CDR3 in DNA: TGTGCCAGCAGCACACGACAGGGCCCCTACAATGAGCAGTTCTTC. Translating gives CASSTRQGPYNEQFF.

The chain has TRBV5-1 and TRBJ2-1; TRBD2 might be the D (6 bases). Per germline, CDR1 SGHRS and CDR2 YFSETQ. V was shortened by 1 base and J by 9 bases, with 8 bases between the two germline ends. The CDR3 contains 12 residues. CDR3 in DNA: TGCGCCAGCAGCTTGATCGGGGGTGAGCAGTTCTTC. Translating it yields CASSLIGGEQFF.

This clone has just one count. The chain is built from TRBV19 and TRBJ1-5; tentative D call: TRBD1 (5 bases). This CDR3 is built from 16 residues. CDR1 and CDR2 from the germline V gene are LNHDA and SQIVND (reference sequence). Trimming stripped 7 bases from V and 2 bases from J, with 18 bases between. The CDR3 is CASNPQGGSGNQPQHF. The CDR3 bases are TGTGCCAGTAACCCCCAGGGTGGTAGTGGCAATCAGCCCCAGCATTTT.

The V gene is TRBV6-5, the J gene TRBJ1-2; 10 nucleotides align to TRBD1. This CDR3 spans 15 amino acids. CDR1 MNHEY and CDR2 SVGAGI come from the germline V gene. V gave up 5 bases and J gave up 2 bases; unmatched junction bases: 5. In DNA, the CDR3 is TGTGCCAGCAGTACCCGGACAGGGGGAAACTATGGCTACACCTTC. As protein: CASSTRTGGNYGYTF.

The chain employs TRBV20-1 and TRBJ2-7; D possibly corresponds to TRBD2 (5 bases). V dropped 5 bases and J dropped 5 bases, with 10 bases sitting between them. The CDR3 runs to 11 residues. Germline CDR1 reads DFQATT; CDR2 reads SNEGSKA (reference sequence). The CDR3 DNA reads TGCAGTGCTTCGGACGGGGACGAGCAGTACTTC. Its translation is CSASDGDEQYF.

V gene TRBV4-3 combines with J gene TRBJ1-2; the D gene is possibly TRBD1 (5 bases). V was trimmed by 3 bases and J by 10 bases, leaving 18 bases between them. This CDR3 spans 14 amino acids. Germline loops: CDR1 LGHNA, CDR2 YSLEER. CDR3 nucleotides: TGCGCCAGCAGCCACCCCCCGGGCGCGGGGCCCTACACCTTC. Its protein is CASSHPPGAGPYTF.

The chain recombines TRBV27 with TRBJ1-6; D is possibly TRBD1 (5 bases). The CDR3 extends over 16 amino acids. Germline V gene data show CDR1 as MNHEY and CDR2 as SMNVEV (reference sequence). V was clipped by 0 bases and J by 5 bases, with 11 bases between them. Here the CDR3 reads CASSLSRQLDNSPLHF. CDR3 coding DNA: TGTGCCAGCAGTTTATCGCGACAGTTAGATAATTCACCCCTCCACTTT.

The chain joins TRBV30 to TRBJ2-1; a possible D gene is TRBD2 (6 bases). The CDR3 has 16 amino acids. The ends were cut back, 0 bases at V and 1 base at J, with 13 bases in the middle. The germline V gene encodes CDR1 GTSNPN and CDR2 SVGIG (reference sequence). In DNA, the CDR3 is TGTGCCTGGAGTGTACGCATCGGGGGTTCCTACAATGAGCAGTTCTTC. Protein product: CAWSVRIGGSYNEQFF. The variable domain in full, completed from reference TRBV30 and TRBJ2-1, reads SQTIHQWPATLVQPVGSPLSLECTVEGTSNPNLYWYRQAAGRGLQLLFYSVGIGQISSEVPQNLSASRPQDRQFILSSKKLLLSDSGFYLCAWSVRIGGSYNEQFFGPGTRLTVL.

The chain is built from TRBV28 and TRBJ2-3; 8 positions agree with TRBD1. J was trimmed by 2 bases and V by 8 bases; bases with no gene match: 6. There are 14 residues in the CDR3. Germline CDR1 reads MDHEN; CDR2 reads SYDVKM. CDR3 sequence: CASFGQGATDTQYF. The CDR3 DNA follows: TGTGCCAGCTTTGGACAGGGAGCCACAGATACGCAGTATTTT.

In its sample, this clone was seen many times. The genes are TRBV30 and TRBJ1-1; the D is unclear. The V gene's germline CDR1 is GTSNPN and CDR2 SVGIG (reference sequence). Trimming cost V 0 bases and J 2 bases, with 13 bases left between them. There are 15 residues in the CDR3. The CDR3 sequence is CAWSVKTLLNTEAFF. CDR3 nucleotide sequence: TGTGCCTGGAGTGTGAAGACACTGCTAAACACTGAAGCTTTCTTT.

There are a few counts of this clone. The chain carries TRBV4-1 and TRBJ1-5, with 7 bases fitting TRBD1. The CDR3 sequence is 13 residues long. The V gene end was trimmed by 5 bases and the J gene end by 4 bases; junction bases not matched to a gene: 2. CDR1 is MGHRA and CDR2 is YSYEKL in the germline V gene. CDR3: CASSSTGNQPQHF. As DNA, the CDR3 is TGCGCCAGCAGCTCGACAGGGAATCAGCCCCAGCATTTT.

This chain links TRBV6-6 with TRBJ1-1; D is uncertain. V lost 8 bases to trimming and J lost 0 bases, with 7 bases between them. This CDR3 is built from 12 residues. Germline CDR1 and CDR2: MNHNY and SVGAGI (reference sequence). This CDR3 reads CASESLNTEAFF. The DNA of the CDR3 is TGTGCCAGCGAGAGTTTGAACACTGAAGCTTTCTTT.

J is TRBJ2-1 and V is TRBV30, with TRBD2 identical over 8 bases. The CDR3 covers 15 residues. V shed 0 bases and J 8 bases; nucleotides not matched to a gene: 9. Germline lookup yields CDR1 GTSNPN and CDR2 SVGIG (reference sequence). The CDR3 sequence: CAWSVDPTSEDEQFF. The CDR3 nucleotides read TGTGCCTGGAGTGTAGATCCGACTAGCGAGGATGAGCAGTTCTTC. Filled out from reference TRBV30 and TRBJ2-1, the complete variable domain reads SQTIHQWPATLVQPVGSPLSLECTVEGTSNPNLYWYRQAAGRGLQLLFYSVGIGQISSEVPQNLSASRPQDRQFILSSKKLLLSDSGFYLCAWSVDPTSEDEQFFGPGTRLTVL.

The chain couples TRBV28 to TRBJ2-1, with 15 bases matching TRBD2. The CDR3 has 17 residues. After removal of 5 bases from V and 8 bases from J, the junction contained 10 bases not matched to a gene. The germline CDR1 and CDR2 sequences are MDHEN and SYDVKM. This CDR3 is CASSRTGTSGRIDEQFF. Written as DNA, the CDR3 is TGTGCCAGCAGTAGAACCGGGACTAGCGGGAGGATCGATGAGCAGTTCTTC.

The chain couples TRBV7-2 to TRBJ2-7; perhaps TRBD2 as D (6 bases). The V gene lost 1 base and the J gene lost 0 bases, with 13 bases spanning the gap. The CDR3 totals 16 residues. CDR1 SGHTA and CDR2 FQGNSA come from the germline V gene. CDR3 region: CASSLGSSAYSYEQYF. CDR3 coding DNA: TGTGCCAGCAGCTTAGGGTCTAGCGCGTACTCCTACGAGCAGTACTTC.